This T cell receptor (beta chain) is drawn from a study of blood T cell repertoires in COVID-19. Turning to the study itself: Material from acute and convalescent COVID-19 was sourced from the United States, Italy and Spain.

The J segment lost 6 bases and the V segment lost 6 bases, leaving 7 bases of the junction unmatched. In germline, CDR1 is MNHEY, CDR2 SVGAGI. There are 13 residues in the CDR3. Profiled with immunoSEQ multiplex PCR; TCRdb holds only in-frame clones, not every one. The sample carries some 110,000 clones, approximately 90% recorded once. The receptor was derived from a man aged 35-49 years with acute or convalescent COVID-19. Sequencing input: peripheral blood. The chain combines TRBV6-5 with TRBJ1-2; 7 nucleotides match TRBD1. The CDR3 nucleotides are TGTGCCAGCAGCCGAAACAGGGGCGATGGCTACACCTTC. Its translation is CASSRNRGDGYTF.